Each of the 12 T cell receptor beta chains below was sequenced from the same sample in a study of blood T cell repertoires in COVID-19. Sequencing was performed with immunoSEQ multiplex PCR; in TCRdb, only in-frame clones are kept and a portion is missing. The table lists fewer than 300,000 clones, around 81% of them singletons. The sequenced sample was peripheral blood. These receptors all stem from an older woman with active or convalescent COVID-19.

Points on this clone: A read error is possible here, since a much larger clone lies one base away. This chain connects TRBV28 to TRBJ2-3; D is perhaps TRBD2 (6 bases). This CDR3 region has 14 residues. V was trimmed by 3 bases and J by 1 base, leaving 8 bases between them. Germline V gene lookup returns CDR1 MDHEN and CDR2 SYDVKM. DNA of the CDR3: TGTGCCAGCAGTTTGCCGGGGGGCACAGATACGCAGTATTTT. Translated: CASSLPGGTDTQYF.

This chain links TRBV9 with TRBJ1-5; 9 bases align to TRBD1. Germline CDR1 reads SGDLS; CDR2 reads YYNGEE. The J segment lost 1 base and the V segment lost 4 bases, leaving 3 bases of the junction unmatched. The CDR3 covers 15 residues. In nucleotides, the CDR3 is TGTGCCAGCAGCCTCGGGACAGGGAGCAATCAGCCCCAGCATTTT. It is translated as CASSLGTGSNQPQHF.

V usage is TRBV11-2 and J usage is TRBJ1-4; perhaps TRBD1 as D (6 bases). Germline V gene data show CDR1 as SGHAT and CDR2 as FQNNGV. The CDR3 runs 16 residues. V was cut by 5 bases and J by 3 bases, with 16 bases left in between. In DNA form, the CDR3 reads TGTGCCAGCAGCATCCGGGACAACGGACCTAATGAAAAACTGTTTTTT. Translating gives CASSIRDNGPNEKLFF.

The V gene is TRBV19, the J gene TRBJ1-1; 10 bases map to TRBD1. The CDR3 length is 15 residues. The V gene's germline CDR1 is LNHDA and CDR2 SQIVND (reference sequence). V lost 0 bases to trimming and J lost 4 bases; unmatched junction nucleotides: 2. The CDR3 region has the DNA TGTGCCAGTAGTATAGATCGGACAGGGGGCACTGAAGCTTTCTTT. Amino acids: CASSIDRTGGTEAFF.

The chain couples TRBV6-6 to TRBJ1-2; D ambiguous. The V gene lost 2 bases and the J gene lost 8 bases, with 15 bases spanning the gap. The CDR3 length is 14 residues. Germline CDR1 MNHNY, CDR2 SVGAGI (reference sequence). CDR3 in DNA: TGTGCCAGCAGTTACATGGGCGGGCTGGGGGGCTACACCTTC. Encoded protein: CASSYMGGLGGYTF.

The CDR3 region is CASSYAQGAGQETQYF. In DNA, the CDR3 is TGTGCCAGCAGTTACGCCCAGGGGGCTGGCCAAGAGACCCAGTACTTC. This rearrangement joins TRBV6-5 to TRBJ2-5; 8 bases match TRBD1. Trimming took 2 bases from V and 1 from J; bases not matched to a gene: 6. This CDR3 has 16 amino acids. From germline, CDR1 is MNHEY and CDR2 SVGAGI.

V gene TRBV7-3 combines with J gene TRBJ2-2; TRBD2 might be the D (5 bases). The CDR3 is 15 amino acids. Trimming took off 1 base at V and 4 bases at J, with 10 bases between the two ends. Per the germline V gene, CDR1 is SGHTA and CDR2 is FQGTGA. The CDR3 DNA sequence: TGTGCCAGCAGCTTAAAAACCCTAGCCACCGGGGAGCTGTTTTTT. Protein: CASSLKTLATGELFF.

V and J are TRBV5-3 and TRBJ2-7; TRBD1 matches 10 bases. TRBV5-3 is reported as an ORF; its role is uncertain. V shed 0 bases and J 5 bases; nucleotides not matched to a gene: 8. There are 16 residues in the CDR3. CDR3 in DNA: TGTGCCAGAAGCTTGGCCCCCTCCGGGACAGGGGACGAGCAGTACTTC. Residues: CARSLAPSGTGDEQYF.

The chain combines TRBV7-2 with TRBJ1-2, with TRBD1 matching over 9 bases. In germline, CDR1 is SGHTA, CDR2 FQGNSA. The CDR3 covers 13 residues. With 5 bases clipped from V and 8 bases from J, the junction kept 6 bases outside the gene matches. For the CDR3, the DNA is TGTGCCAGCAGCGCCCGACAGGGGGGCGGCTACACCTTC. Translating gives CASSARQGGGYTF. Variable domain in full (rest from reference TRBV7-2 and TRBJ1-2): GAGVSQSPSNKVTEKGKDVELRCDPISGHTALYWYRQSLGQGLEFLIYFQGNSAPDKSGLPSDRFSAERTGGSVSTLTIQRTQQEDSAVYLCASSARQGGGYTFGSGTRLTVV.

V gene TRBV9 combines with J gene TRBJ2-2; possibly TRBD1 for D (6 bases). V was cut by 3 bases and J by 1 base, with 7 bases left in between. CDR1 and CDR2 from the germline V gene are SGDLS and YYNGEE. CDR3 length: 14 residues. CDR3 nucleotides: TGTGCCAGCAGCGGGGGACAGAACACCGGGGAGCTGTTTTTT. Encoded protein: CASSGGQNTGELFF.

The chain links TRBV29-1 to TRBJ2-5, with TRBD2 matching 12 bases. V shed 5 bases, J shed 3 bases, and the junction held 1 base outside the gene matches. Germline V CDR1 and CDR2: SQVTM, ANQGSEA. The CDR3 length is 13 residues. CDR3 sequence: CSVRLAGEETQYF. DNA of the CDR3: TGCAGCGTTCGACTAGCGGGGGAAGAGACCCAGTACTTC.

The chain links TRBV2 to TRBJ1-5; TRBD1 agrees at 9 bases. J gave up 4 bases and V 6 bases, and 4 bases lay outside the gene matches. Germline V CDR1 and CDR2: SNHLY, FYNNEI. The CDR3 runs to 14 residues. The CDR3 DNA follows: TGTGCCAGCAGGGACAGGGGCGGTAATCAGCCCCAGCATTTT. Residues: CASRDRGGNQPQHF.